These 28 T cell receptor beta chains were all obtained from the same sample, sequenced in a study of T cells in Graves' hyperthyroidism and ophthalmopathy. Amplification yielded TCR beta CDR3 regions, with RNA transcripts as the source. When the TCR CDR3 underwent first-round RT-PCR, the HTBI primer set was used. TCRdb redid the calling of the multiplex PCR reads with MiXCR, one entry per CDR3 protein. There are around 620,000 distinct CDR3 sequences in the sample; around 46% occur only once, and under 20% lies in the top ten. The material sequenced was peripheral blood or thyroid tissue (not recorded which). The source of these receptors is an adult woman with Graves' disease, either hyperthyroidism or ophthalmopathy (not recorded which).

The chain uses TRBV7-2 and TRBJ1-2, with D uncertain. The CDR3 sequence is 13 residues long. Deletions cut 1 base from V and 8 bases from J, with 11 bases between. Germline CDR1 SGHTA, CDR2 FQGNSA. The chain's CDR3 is CASSLGSSAGYTF. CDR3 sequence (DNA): TGTGCCAGCAGCTTAGGATCTAGCGCCGGCTACACCTTC.

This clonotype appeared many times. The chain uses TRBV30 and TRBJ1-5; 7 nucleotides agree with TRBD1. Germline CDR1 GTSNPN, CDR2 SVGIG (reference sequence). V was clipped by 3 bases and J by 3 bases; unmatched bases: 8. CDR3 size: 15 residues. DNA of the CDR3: TGTGCCTGGAGAAGGGACAGCGCCTCCAATCAGCCCCAGCATTTT. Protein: CAWRRDSASNQPQHF.

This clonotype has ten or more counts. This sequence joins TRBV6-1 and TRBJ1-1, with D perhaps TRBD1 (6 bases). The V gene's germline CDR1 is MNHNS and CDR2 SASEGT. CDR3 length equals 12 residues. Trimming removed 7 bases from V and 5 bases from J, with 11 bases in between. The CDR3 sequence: CASIGGRTEAFF. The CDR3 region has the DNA TGTGCCAGCATAGGGGGACGGACTGAAGCTTTCTTT.

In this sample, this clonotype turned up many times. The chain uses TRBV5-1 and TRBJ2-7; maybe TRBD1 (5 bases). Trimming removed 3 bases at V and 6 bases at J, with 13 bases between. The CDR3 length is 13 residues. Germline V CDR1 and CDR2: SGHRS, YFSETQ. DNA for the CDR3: TGCGCCAGCAGCTCGTTCAGGGAAAGCGAGCAGTACTTC. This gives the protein CASSSFRESEQYF.

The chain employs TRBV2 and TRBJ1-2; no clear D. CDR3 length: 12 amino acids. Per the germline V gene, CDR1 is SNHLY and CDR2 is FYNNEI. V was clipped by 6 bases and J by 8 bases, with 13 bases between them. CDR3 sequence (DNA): TGTGCCAGCAGATCGGACCTTCGGGGCTACACCTTC. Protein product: CASRSDLRGYTF.

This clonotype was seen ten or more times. CDR3 residues: CASSWTGGEAFF. CDR3 DNA sequence: TGCGCCAGCAGCTGGACAGGGGGCGAAGCTTTCTTT. V usage is TRBV5-1 and J usage is TRBJ1-1; 11 nucleotides line up with TRBD1. The germline V gene has CDR1 SGHRS and CDR2 YFSETQ. V was clipped by 3 bases and J by 8 bases; unmatched bases: 0. This CDR3 region has 12 residues.

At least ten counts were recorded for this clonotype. CDR3 nucleotides: TGTGCCACCAGCAACCCCACTAGCTTCTGGGACGAGCAGTACTTC. This gives the protein CATSNPTSFWDEQYF. The chain combines TRBV15 with TRBJ2-7, with a weak D call TRBD2 (6 bases). V was pared by 4 bases and J by 5 bases, with 18 bases between. CDR3 length: 15 amino acids. Germline lookup yields CDR1 LNHNV and CDR2 YYDKDF (reference sequence).

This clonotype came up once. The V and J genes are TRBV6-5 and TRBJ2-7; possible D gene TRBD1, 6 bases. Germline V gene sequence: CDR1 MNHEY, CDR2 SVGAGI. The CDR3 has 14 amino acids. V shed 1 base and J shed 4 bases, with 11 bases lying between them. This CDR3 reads CASSYLRGMYEQYF. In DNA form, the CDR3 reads TGTGCCAGCAGTTACTTGAGGGGGATGTACGAGCAGTACTTC.

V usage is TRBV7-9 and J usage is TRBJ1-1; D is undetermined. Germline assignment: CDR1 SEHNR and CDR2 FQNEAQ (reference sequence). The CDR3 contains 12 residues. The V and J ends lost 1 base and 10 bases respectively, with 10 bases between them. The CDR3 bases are TGTGCCAGCAGCTTAGGGGGAACGGGAGCTTTCTTT. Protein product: CASSLGGTGAFF. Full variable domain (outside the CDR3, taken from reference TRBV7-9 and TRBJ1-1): DTGVSQNPRHKITKRGQNVTFRCDPISEHNRLYWYRQTLGQGPEFLTYFQNEAQLEKSRLLSDRFSAERPKGSFSTLEIQRTEQGDSAMYLCASSLGGTGAFFGQGTRLTVV.

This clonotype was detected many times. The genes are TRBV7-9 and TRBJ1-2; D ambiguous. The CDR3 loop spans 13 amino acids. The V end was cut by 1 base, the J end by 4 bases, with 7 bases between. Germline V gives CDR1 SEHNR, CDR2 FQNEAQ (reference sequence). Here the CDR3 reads CASSLGPSYGYTF. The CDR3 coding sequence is TGTGCCAGCAGCTTAGGGCCGTCCTATGGCTACACCTTC.

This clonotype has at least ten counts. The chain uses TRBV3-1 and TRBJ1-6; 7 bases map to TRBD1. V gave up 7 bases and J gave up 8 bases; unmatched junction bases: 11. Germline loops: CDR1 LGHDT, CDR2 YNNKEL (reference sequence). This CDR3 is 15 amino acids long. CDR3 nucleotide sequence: TGTGCCAGCACCCGAAGCTTACAGGGGTATTCACCCCTCCACTTT. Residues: CASTRSLQGYSPLHF.

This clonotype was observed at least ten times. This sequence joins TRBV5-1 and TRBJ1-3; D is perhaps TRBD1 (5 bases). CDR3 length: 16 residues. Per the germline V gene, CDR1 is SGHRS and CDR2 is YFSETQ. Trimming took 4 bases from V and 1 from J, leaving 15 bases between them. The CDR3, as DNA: TGCGCCAGCAGCCCGGGACGGGGTGAATCTGGAAACACCATATATTTT. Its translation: CASSPGRGESGNTIYF.

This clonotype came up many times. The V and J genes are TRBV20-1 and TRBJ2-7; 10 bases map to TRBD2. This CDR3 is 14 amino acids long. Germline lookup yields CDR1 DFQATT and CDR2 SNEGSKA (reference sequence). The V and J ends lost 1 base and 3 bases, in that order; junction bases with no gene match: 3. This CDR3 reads CSARVLAGDYEQYF. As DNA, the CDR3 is TGCAGTGCTAGAGTTCTAGCGGGAGACTACGAGCAGTACTTC.

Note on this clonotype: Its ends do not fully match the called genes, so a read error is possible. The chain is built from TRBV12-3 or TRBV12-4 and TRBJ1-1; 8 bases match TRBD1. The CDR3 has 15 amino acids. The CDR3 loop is CAISPVPGGNTEAFF. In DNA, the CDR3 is TGTGCCATCAGTCCGGTTCCAGGGGGCAACACTGAAGCTTTCTTT.

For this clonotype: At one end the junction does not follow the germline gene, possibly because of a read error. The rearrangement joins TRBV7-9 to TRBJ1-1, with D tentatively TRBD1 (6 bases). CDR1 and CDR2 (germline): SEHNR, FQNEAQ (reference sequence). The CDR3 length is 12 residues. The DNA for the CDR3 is TGTGCCAGCAGCTTAGAGGACAGAGAAGCTTCCTTC. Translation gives CASSLEDREASF.

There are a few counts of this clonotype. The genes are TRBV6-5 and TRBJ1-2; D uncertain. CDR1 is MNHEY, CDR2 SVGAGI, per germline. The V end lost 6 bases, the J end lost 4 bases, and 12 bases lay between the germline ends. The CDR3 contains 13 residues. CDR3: CASRPLAGYGYTF. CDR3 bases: TGTGCCAGCAGGCCTCTTGCGGGCTATGGCTACACCTTC.

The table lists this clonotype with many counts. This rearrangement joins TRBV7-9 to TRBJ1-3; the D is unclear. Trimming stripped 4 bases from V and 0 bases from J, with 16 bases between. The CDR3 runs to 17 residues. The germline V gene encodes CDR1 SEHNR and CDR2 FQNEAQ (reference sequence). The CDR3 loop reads CASSSRTLNYSGNTIYF. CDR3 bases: TGTGCCAGCAGCTCGAGGACCCTGAATTACTCTGGAAACACCATATATTTT.

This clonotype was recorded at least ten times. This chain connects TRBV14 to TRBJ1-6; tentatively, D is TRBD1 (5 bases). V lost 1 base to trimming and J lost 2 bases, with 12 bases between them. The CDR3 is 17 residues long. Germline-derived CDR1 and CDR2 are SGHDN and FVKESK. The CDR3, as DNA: TGTGCCAGCAGCCAAGTGTTTGAGACAGCCTATAATTCACCCCTCCACTTT. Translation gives CASSQVFETAYNSPLHF. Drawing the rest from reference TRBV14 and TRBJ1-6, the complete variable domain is EAGVTQFPSHSVIEKGQTVTLRCDPISGHDNLYWYRRVMGKEIKFLLHFVKESKQDESGMPNNRFLAERTGGTYSTLKVQPAELEDSGVYFCASSQVFETAYNSPLHFGNGTRLTVT.

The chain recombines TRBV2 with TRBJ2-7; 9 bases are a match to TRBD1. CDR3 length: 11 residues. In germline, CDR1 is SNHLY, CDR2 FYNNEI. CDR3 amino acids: CATPTGGEQYF. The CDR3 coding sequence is TGTGCTACGCCGACAGGGGGCGAGCAGTACTTC.

The CDR3 spells CSVGFRNTEAFF. CDR3 bases: TGCAGCGTTGGTTTTAGGAACACTGAAGCTTTCTTT. This sequence joins TRBV29-1 and TRBJ1-1; D remains unclear. The CDR3 has 12 residues. Germline values: CDR1 SQVTM, CDR2 ANQGSEA. The V gene lost 4 bases and the J gene lost 1 base, with 7 bases spanning the gap.

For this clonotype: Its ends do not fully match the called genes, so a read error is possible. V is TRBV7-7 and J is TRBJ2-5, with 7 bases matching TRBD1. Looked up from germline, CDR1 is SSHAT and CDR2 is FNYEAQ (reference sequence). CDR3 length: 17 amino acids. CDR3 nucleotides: TGTGCTAGCAGCTTAGCGCCCAGGGGGAAGTACCAAGAGACCCGGTACTTC. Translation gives CASSLAPRGKYQETRYF.

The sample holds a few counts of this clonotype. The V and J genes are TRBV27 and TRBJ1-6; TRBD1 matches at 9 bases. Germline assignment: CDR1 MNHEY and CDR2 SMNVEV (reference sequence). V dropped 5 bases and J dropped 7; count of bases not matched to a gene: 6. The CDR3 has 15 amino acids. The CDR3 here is CASSTRDRENSPLHF. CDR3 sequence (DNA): TGTGCCAGCAGTACCCGGGACAGGGAAAATTCACCCCTCCACTTT.

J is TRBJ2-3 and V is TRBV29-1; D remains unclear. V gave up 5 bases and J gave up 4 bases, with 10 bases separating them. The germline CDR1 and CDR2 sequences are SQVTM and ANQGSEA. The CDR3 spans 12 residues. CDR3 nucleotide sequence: TGCAGCGTTTCTGGCTCCGCAGATACGCAGTATTTT. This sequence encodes CSVSGSADTQYF.

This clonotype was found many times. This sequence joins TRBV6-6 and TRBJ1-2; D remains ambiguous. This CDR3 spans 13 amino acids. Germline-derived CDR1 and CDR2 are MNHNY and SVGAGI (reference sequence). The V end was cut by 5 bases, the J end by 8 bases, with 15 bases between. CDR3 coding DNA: TGTGCCAGCAGTCCCTTCAACCCGGCGGGCTACACCTTC. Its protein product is CASSPFNPAGYTF.

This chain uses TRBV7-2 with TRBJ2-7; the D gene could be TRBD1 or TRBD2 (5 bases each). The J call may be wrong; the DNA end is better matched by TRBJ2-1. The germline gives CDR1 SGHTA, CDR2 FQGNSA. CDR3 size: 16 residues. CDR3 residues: CASSLSPPDRDGEQFF. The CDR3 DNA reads TGTGCCAGCAGCTTATCCCCACCAGACCGGGACGGTGAGCAGTTCTTC.

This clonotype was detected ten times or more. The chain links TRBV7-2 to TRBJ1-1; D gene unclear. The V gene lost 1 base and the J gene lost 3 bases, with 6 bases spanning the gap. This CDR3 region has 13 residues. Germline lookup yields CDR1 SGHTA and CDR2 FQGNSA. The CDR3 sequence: CASSLVIYTEAFF. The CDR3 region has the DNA TGTGCCAGCAGCTTAGTAATCTACACTGAAGCTTTCTTT.

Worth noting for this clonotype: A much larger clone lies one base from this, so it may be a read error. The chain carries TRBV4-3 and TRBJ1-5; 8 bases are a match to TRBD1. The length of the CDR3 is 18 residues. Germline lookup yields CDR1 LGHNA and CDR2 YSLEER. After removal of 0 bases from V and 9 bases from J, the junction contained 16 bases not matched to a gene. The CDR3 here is CASSQDVDRAPLGRPQHF. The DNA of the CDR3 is TGCGCCAGCAGCCAAGATGTGGACAGGGCCCCCCTCGGTCGGCCCCAGCATTTT.

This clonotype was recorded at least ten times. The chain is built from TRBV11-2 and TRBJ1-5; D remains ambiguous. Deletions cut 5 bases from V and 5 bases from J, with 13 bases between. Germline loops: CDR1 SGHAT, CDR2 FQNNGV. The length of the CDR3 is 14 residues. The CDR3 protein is CASSPGVIDQPQHF. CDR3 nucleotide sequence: TGTGCCAGCAGCCCCGGGGTGATCGATCAGCCCCAGCATTTT.